The rows below give T cell receptor beta chains drawn from one sample of a study of T cells in Graves' hyperthyroidism and ophthalmopathy. Each CDR3 protein gets one entry after TCRdb re-called the multiplex PCR reads with MiXCR. In the table there are under 350,000 distinct CDR3 sequences, 15% to 20% of which are singletons. The sample consisted of blood. These receptors originate from a woman aged 50 to 60 with Graves' hyperthyroidism. The CDR3 runs from the conserved cysteine through the conserved F or W.

j_call: TRBJ2-7
v_call: TRBV20-1
cdr3_aa: CSARGLLSISYEQYF

j_call: TRBJ2-1
v_call: TRBV27
cdr3_aa: CASSPAGTASVREQFF

j_call: TRBJ1-6
v_call: TRBV2
cdr3_aa: CASRLTGVSPLHF

j_call: TRBJ2-1
v_call: TRBV3-1
cdr3_aa: CASSPPGIPYNEQFF

j_call: TRBJ1-2
v_call: TRBV12-3/TRBV12-4
cdr3_aa: CASRPPGGEGGYTF

j_call: TRBJ1-5
v_call: TRBV12-3/TRBV12-4
cdr3_aa: CASSSYGTQHF

j_call: TRBJ1-1
v_call: TRBV12-3/TRBV12-4
cdr3_aa: CASSEYPALNTEAFF

j_call: TRBJ1-6
v_call: TRBV2
cdr3_aa: CASLGVRDSPLHF

j_call: TRBJ1-5
v_call: TRBV12-3/TRBV12-4
cdr3_aa: CASTTGGANQPQHF

j_call: TRBJ2-2
v_call: TRBV6-1
cdr3_aa: CASSEPGQGAGELFF

j_call: TRBJ2-2
v_call: TRBV5-1
cdr3_aa: CASSRLASNTGELFF

j_call: TRBJ2-2
v_call: TRBV2
cdr3_aa: CASSDFPAGGVGELFF

j_call: TRBJ2-3
v_call: TRBV20-1
cdr3_aa: CSLLQAGSTDTQYF

j_call: TRBJ2-1
v_call: TRBV18
cdr3_aa: CASSPSPGGYSGRNEQFF

j_call: TRBJ2-7
v_call: TRBV20-1
cdr3_aa: CSATPSGISYEQYF

j_call: TRBJ2-1
v_call: TRBV3-1
cdr3_aa: CASSQVASGVNNEQFF

j_call: TRBJ2-1
v_call: TRBV25-1
cdr3_aa: CASSEDRRGDNEQFF

j_call: TRBJ2-2
v_call: TRBV7-3
cdr3_aa: CASSLYGADRANTGELFF

j_call: TRBJ2-7
v_call: TRBV2
cdr3_aa: CASSTDQNVQYF

j_call: TRBJ2-1
v_call: TRBV15
cdr3_aa: CATSQAWDEQFF

j_call: TRBJ1-1
v_call: TRBV4-1
cdr3_aa: CASSPSGTGWNTEAFF

j_call: TRBJ1-2
v_call: TRBV5-1
cdr3_aa: CASSPDRGGLRGYTF

j_call: TRBJ2-2
v_call: TRBV20-1
cdr3_aa: CSARGANTGELFF

j_call: TRBJ1-2
v_call: TRBV20-1
cdr3_aa: CSATETPYGYTF

j_call: TRBJ2-1
v_call: TRBV3-1
cdr3_aa: CASSPGGLGNEQFF

j_call: TRBJ2-7
v_call: TRBV12-3/TRBV12-4
cdr3_aa: CASSYIISGTYEQYF

j_call: TRBJ2-5
v_call: TRBV6-5
cdr3_aa: CASSYSAGGGETQYF

j_call: TRBJ2-1
v_call: TRBV9
cdr3_aa: CASTSGGLYNEQFF

j_call: TRBJ2-6
v_call: TRBV6-4
cdr3_aa: CASSYSAGSGANVLTF

j_call: TRBJ1-1
v_call: TRBV9
cdr3_aa: CASSVDGEDEAFF

j_call: TRBJ1-3
v_call: TRBV18
cdr3_aa: CASSPQESRSGNTIYF

j_call: TRBJ1-1
v_call: TRBV7-8
cdr3_aa: CASSADRGRTEAFF

j_call: TRBJ2-1
v_call: TRBV5-1
cdr3_aa: CASSSIYNEQFF

j_call: TRBJ1-1
v_call: TRBV5-1
cdr3_aa: CASSLAVGTVNTEAFF

j_call: TRBJ1-5
v_call: TRBV4-1
cdr3_aa: CASTPGTYSNQPQHF

j_call: TRBJ2-7
v_call: TRBV7-9
cdr3_aa: CASSLTGATYEQYF

j_call: TRBJ2-5
v_call: TRBV27
cdr3_aa: CASSLYSGQGGQETQYF

j_call: TRBJ1-4
v_call: TRBV3-1
cdr3_aa: CASSFDRVAEKLFF

j_call: TRBJ1-2
v_call: TRBV4-1
cdr3_aa: CASSQEGAYYGYTF

j_call: TRBJ2-5
v_call: TRBV3-1
cdr3_aa: CASSQGVLAVQETQYF

j_call: TRBJ2-1
v_call: TRBV4-1
cdr3_aa: CASSQDFGVVGNYNEQFF

j_call: TRBJ1-1
v_call: TRBV27
cdr3_aa: CASSLFSRGNTEAFF

j_call: TRBJ1-2
v_call: TRBV6-9
cdr3_aa: CASSYRRGIRYTF

j_call: TRBJ2-2
v_call: TRBV20-1
cdr3_aa: CSARDGVTGELFF

j_call: TRBJ1-5
v_call: TRBV20-1
cdr3_aa: CSARTGSGQPQHF

j_call: TRBJ1-5
v_call: TRBV20-1
cdr3_aa: CSAWTGGRNQPQHF

j_call: TRBJ1-5
v_call: TRBV7-8
cdr3_aa: CASSAEGARSNQPQHF

j_call: TRBJ2-3
v_call: TRBV7-2
cdr3_aa: CASSLVLSGTQYF

j_call: TRBJ1-1
v_call: TRBV3-1
cdr3_aa: CASSRRGSLTEAFF

j_call: TRBJ2-7
v_call: TRBV19
cdr3_aa: CASSIHLSSYEQYF

j_call: TRBJ2-7
v_call: TRBV5-5
cdr3_aa: CASSLKGADNYEQYF

j_call: TRBJ1-6
v_call: TRBV2
cdr3_aa: CASRNRDGYNSPLHF